The clone carrying this T cell receptor beta chain was detected many times. Trimming stripped 0 bases from V and 4 bases from J, with 12 bases between. This CDR3 is built from 15 residues. Germline CDR1 reads SGDLS; CDR2 reads YYNGEE. TCRdb passed the 5' RACE reads through MiXCR, listing each CDR3 protein once. The sample contains about 69,000 distinct CDR3 sequences, 5% to 6.5% of which appear only once. This sample stems from a study of T cells after yellow fever vaccination. The TCR was taken from a man between 18 and 29 years old who received the YFV17D yellow fever vaccine. This specimen was CD4+ T cells sorted from PBMCs, taken roughly 15 days after the first yellow fever vaccination. V and J are TRBV9 and TRBJ2-3; D gene uncertain. The chain's CDR3 is CASSVGAPSSDTQYF. CDR3 in DNA: TGTGCCAGCAGCGTAGGTGCGCCCTCATCAGATACGCAGTATTTT.